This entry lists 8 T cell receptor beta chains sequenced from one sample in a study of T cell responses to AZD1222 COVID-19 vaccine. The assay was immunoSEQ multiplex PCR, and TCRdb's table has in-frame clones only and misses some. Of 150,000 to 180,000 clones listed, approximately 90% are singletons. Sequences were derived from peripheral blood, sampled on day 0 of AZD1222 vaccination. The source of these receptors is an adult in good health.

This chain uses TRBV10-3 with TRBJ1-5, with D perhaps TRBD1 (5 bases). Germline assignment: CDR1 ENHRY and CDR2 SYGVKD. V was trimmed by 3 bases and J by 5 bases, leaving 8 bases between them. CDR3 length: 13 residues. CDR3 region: CAISDGDHQPQHF. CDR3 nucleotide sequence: TGTGCCATCAGTGACGGGGACCATCAGCCCCAGCATTTT.

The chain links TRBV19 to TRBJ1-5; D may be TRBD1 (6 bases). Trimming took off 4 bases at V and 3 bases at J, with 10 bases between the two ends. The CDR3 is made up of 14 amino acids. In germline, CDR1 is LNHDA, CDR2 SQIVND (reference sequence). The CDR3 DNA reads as TGTGCCAGTAGTACCCGACAGGCCAATCAGCCCCAGCATTTT. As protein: CASSTRQANQPQHF.

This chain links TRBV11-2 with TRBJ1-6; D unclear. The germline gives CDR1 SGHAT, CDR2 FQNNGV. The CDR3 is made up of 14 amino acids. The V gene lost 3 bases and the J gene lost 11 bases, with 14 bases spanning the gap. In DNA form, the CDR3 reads TGTGCCAGCAGCTTGGGCCCCGACCCGACACCCCTCCACTTT. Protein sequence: CASSLGPDPTPLHF.

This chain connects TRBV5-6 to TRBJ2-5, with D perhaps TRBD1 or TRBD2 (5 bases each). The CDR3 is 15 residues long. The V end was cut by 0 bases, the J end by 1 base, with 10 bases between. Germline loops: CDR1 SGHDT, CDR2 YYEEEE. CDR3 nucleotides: TGTGCCAGCAGCTTGGTTGGGGGATCCCAAGAGACCCAGTACTTC. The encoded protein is CASSLVGGSQETQYF.

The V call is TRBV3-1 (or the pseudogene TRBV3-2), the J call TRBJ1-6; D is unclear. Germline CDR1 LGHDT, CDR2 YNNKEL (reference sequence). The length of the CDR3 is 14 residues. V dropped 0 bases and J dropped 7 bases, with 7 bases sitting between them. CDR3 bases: TGTGCCAGCAGCCAAGATTACGGGAATTCACCCCTCCACTTT. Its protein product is CASSQDYGNSPLHF.

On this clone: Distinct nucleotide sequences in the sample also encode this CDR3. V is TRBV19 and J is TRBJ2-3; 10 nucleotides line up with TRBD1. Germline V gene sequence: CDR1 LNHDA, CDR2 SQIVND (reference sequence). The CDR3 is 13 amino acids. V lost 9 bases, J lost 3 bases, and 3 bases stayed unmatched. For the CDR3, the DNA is TGTGCCAGCCGGGACAGGGGTACAGATACGCAGTATTTT. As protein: CASRDRGTDTQYF.

The CDR3 loop reads CASRQGRNTGELFF. Written as DNA, the CDR3 is TGTGCCAGCCGACAGGGAAGGAACACCGGGGAGCTGTTTTTT. The chain couples TRBV6-1 to TRBJ2-2, with 7 bases lining up with TRBD1. The germline gives CDR1 MNHNS, CDR2 SASEGT. This CDR3 spans 14 amino acids. J was trimmed by 1 base and V by 8 bases; bases with no gene match: 4.

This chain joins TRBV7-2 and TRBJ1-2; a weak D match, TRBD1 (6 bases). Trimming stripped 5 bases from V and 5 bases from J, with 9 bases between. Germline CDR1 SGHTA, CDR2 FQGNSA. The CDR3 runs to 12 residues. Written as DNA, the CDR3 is TGTGCCAGCAGCATAACAGGGTATGGCTACACCTTC. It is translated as CASSITGYGYTF.